Below are 21 T cell receptor beta chains sequenced from a single sample in a study of control samples from healthy donors and cancer patients (dated by TCRdb to the early 2020s). Library generation was performed with the immunoSEQ multiplex PCR assay. The table comes from immuneACCESS by way of TCRdb, which keeps in-frame sequences with V and J called. Part of the clones is missing from these tables; in studies checked, under half for an unresolved V gene and the rest for unknown reasons. Counted in this sample were about 410,000 clones; 80% to 95% of them appeared once. The ten largest clonotypes hold 5% to 8% of the sample. Sequences were obtained from PBMCs. The source of these receptors is a man aged 35 to 55 with head and neck cancer.

This sequence joins TRBV28 and TRBJ1-5; TRBD1 matches 7 bases. V lost 5 bases to trimming and J lost 0 bases; unmatched junction nucleotides: 25. This CDR3 has 22 residues. CDR1 and CDR2 (germline): MDHEN, SYDVKM. The CDR3 DNA reads TGTGCCAGCAGTCTCCCCGTCTCGGGGCAGGGGGGTACCTTGTATAGCAATCAGCCCCAGCATTTT. Translation gives CASSLPVSGQGGTLYSNQPQHF.

V gene TRBV28 combines with J gene TRBJ1-5, with unresolved D. The CDR3 spans 15 residues. The germline V gene has CDR1 MDHEN and CDR2 SYDVKM. V lost 5 bases to trimming and J lost 4 bases, with 15 bases between them. This chain's CDR3 is CASSGPLLGNQPQHF. CDR3 nucleotide sequence: TGTGCCAGCAGTGGCCCACTTTTAGGGAATCAGCCCCAGCATTTT. The complete variable domain, with remaining parts taken from reference TRBV28 and TRBJ1-5, reads DVKVTQSSRYLVKRTGEKVFLECVQDMDHENMFWYRQDPGLGLRLIYFSYDVKMKEKGDIPEGYSVSREKKERFSLILESASTNQTSMYLCASSGPLLGNQPQHFGDGTRLSIL.

This chain links TRBV29-1 with TRBJ2-3, with D perhaps TRBD1 or TRBD2 (5 bases each). The CDR3 is made up of 14 amino acids. Germline CDR1 and CDR2: SQVTM and ANQGSEA. V was pared by 3 bases and J by 6 bases, with 16 bases between. The CDR3 protein is CSVELAGARDTQYF. The CDR3 DNA reads TGCAGCGTTGAGCTGGCCGGGGCGCGCGATACGCAGTATTTT.

V gene TRBV5-5 combines with J gene TRBJ2-5; D possibly matches TRBD1 or TRBD2 (5 bases each). The CDR3 extends over 16 amino acids. Per the germline V gene, CDR1 is SGHKS and CDR2 is YYEKEE (reference sequence). The V gene lost 6 bases and the J gene lost 2 bases, with 20 bases spanning the gap. CDR3 sequence: CASTLYPGRPQETQYF. CDR3 nucleotide sequence: TGTGCCAGCACCCTGTATCCGGGACGTCCTCAAGAGACCCAGTACTTC.

The CDR3, as DNA: TGTGCCATGTCGCAGGGTCCAGCAGGGGAGCCCCAGCATTTT. It yields the protein CAMSQGPAGEPQHF. The chain carries TRBV10-3 and TRBJ1-5; weak D call: TRBD1 (6 bases). The CDR3 contains 14 residues. Trimming shortened V by 9 bases and J by 8 bases, and 20 bases separated the two germline ends. Looked up from germline, CDR1 is ENHRY and CDR2 is SYGVKD.

J is TRBJ1-1 and V is TRBV19; tentative D call: TRBD1 (6 bases). The CDR3 loop spans 14 amino acids. V was cut by 8 bases and J by 3 bases, with 16 bases left in between. The V gene's germline CDR1 is LNHDA and CDR2 SQIVND (reference sequence). As DNA, the CDR3 is TGTGCCAGTGCAACGGGGGCGATGGACACTGAAGCTTTCTTT. Translated, it gives CASATGAMDTEAFF.

The chain joins TRBV4-3 to TRBJ2-5, with 7 bases fitting TRBD2. Germline V lookup: CDR1 LGHNA, CDR2 YSLEER. The CDR3 totals 15 residues. V shed 4 bases, J shed 4 bases, and the junction held 9 bases outside the gene matches. DNA for the CDR3: TGCGCCAGCAGCCGGGTTTGGGGGGGTACAGAGACCCAGTACTTC. Its translation is CASSRVWGGTETQYF.

This clone was seen only once. The chain links TRBV9 to TRBJ2-1, with 8 bases fitting TRBD2. The CDR3 runs 20 residues. Trimming at V came to 7 bases and at J to 4 bases, leaving 25 bases not matched to a gene. Germline CDR1 SGDLS, CDR2 YYNGEE. CDR3 nucleotides: TGTGCCAGCGGGAACTCCTTTAGGGGTAGCGGGGAGTACGCGTACAATGAGCAGTTCTTC. Translated, it gives CASGNSFRGSGEYAYNEQFF.

This CDR3 is CASSSGPAGMNTEAFF. CDR3 DNA sequence: TGTGCCAGCTCAAGCGGACCCGCCGGAATGAACACTGAAGCTTTCTTT. The chain links TRBV18 to TRBJ1-1, with D unresolved. This CDR3 comprises 16 residues. Germline V lookup: CDR1 KGHSH, CDR2 LQKENI. The V and J ends lost 5 bases and 0 bases respectively, with 16 bases between them.

This clone was observed once. The chain combines TRBV19 with TRBJ2-5; TRBD2 matches 13 bases. This CDR3 is built from 14 residues. Looked up from germline, CDR1 is LNHDA and CDR2 is SQIVND (reference sequence). Germline trimming cut 4 bases from V and 4 bases from J; bases unmatched to any gene: 0. The CDR3 DNA sequence: TGTGCCAGTAGTAGGACTAGCGGGAGAGAGACCCAGTACTTC. Translated, it gives CASSRTSGRETQYF.

The V gene is TRBV5-5, the J gene TRBJ2-5; D remains unclear. The CDR3 length is 15 residues. V lost 0 bases and J lost 3, with 12 bases in between. CDR1 and CDR2 from the germline V gene are SGHKS and YYEKEE (reference sequence). CDR3 sequence: CASSLGALSKETQYF. CDR3 bases: TGTGCCAGCAGCTTGGGGGCTCTTTCAAAAGAGACCCAGTACTTC.

The chain has TRBV12-3 or TRBV12-4 and TRBJ1-1; D is perhaps TRBD1 (5 bases). The CDR3 consists of 12 residues. The V end was cut by 5 bases, the J end by 11 bases, with 15 bases between. DNA for the CDR3: TGTGCCAGCAGTGATCATGGAGGGACGGCTTTCTTT. This encodes CASSDHGGTAFF.

The chain couples TRBV6-5 to TRBJ2-7; weak D call: TRBD2 (5 bases). V was clipped by 4 bases and J by 7 bases, with 14 bases between them. CDR3 size: 13 residues. The germline CDR1 and CDR2 sequences are MNHEY and SVGAGI. CDR3 sequence: CASSSRPRGEQYF. CDR3 nucleotides: TGTGCCAGCAGTTCTCGACCCCGAGGGGAGCAGTACTTC.

J is TRBJ2-1 and V is TRBV9; D gene unclear. This CDR3 region has 14 residues. With 4 bases removed from V and 1 base from J, the gap between germline ends came to 9 bases. CDR1 and CDR2 (germline): SGDLS, YYNGEE. The CDR3 reads CASSTDWSYNEQFF. Written as DNA, the CDR3 is TGTGCCAGCAGCACCGACTGGTCCTACAATGAGCAGTTCTTC.

The chain uses TRBV9 and TRBJ2-2, with 8 bases matching TRBD1. The germline V gene encodes CDR1 SGDLS and CDR2 YYNGEE. The CDR3 consists of 17 residues. V shed 1 base and J 5 bases; nucleotides not matched to a gene: 10. This CDR3 reads CASSVFFTGGFTGELFF. The CDR3 nucleotides read TGTGCCAGCAGCGTATTCTTTACAGGGGGTTTTACCGGGGAGCTGTTTTTT.

The CDR3 DNA is TGTGCCAGCAACTTCGCCGGGGGGAACACCGGGGAGCTGTTTTTT. Amino acid sequence: CASNFAGGNTGELFF. V usage is TRBV5-4 and J usage is TRBJ2-2; tentatively, D is TRBD2 (6 bases). Trimming stripped 6 bases from V and 1 base from J, with 13 bases between. This CDR3 spans 15 amino acids. The germline gives CDR1 SGHNT, CDR2 YYREEE (reference sequence). Based on the CDR3 plus reference TRBV5-4 and TRBJ2-2, the full variable domain is ETGVTQSPTHLIKTRGQQVTLRCSSQSGHNTVSWYQQALGQGPQFIFQYYREEENGRGNFPPRFSGLQFPNYSSELNVNALELDDSALYLCASNFAGGNTGELFFGEGSRLTVL.

This chain uses TRBV18 with TRBJ2-5; a possible D gene is TRBD2 (5 bases). Germline-derived CDR1 and CDR2 are KGHSH and LQKENI. Trimming removed 2 bases from V and 3 bases from J, with 10 bases in between. This CDR3 has 14 residues. CDR3 amino acids: CASSPGLLEETQYF. The CDR3 DNA sequence: TGTGCCAGCTCACCAGGACTGCTAGAAGAGACCCAGTACTTC.

This sequence joins TRBV28 and TRBJ1-1; D gene unclear. Trimming stripped 3 bases from V and 1 base from J, with 9 bases between. The CDR3 loop spans 14 amino acids. Germline CDR1 MDHEN, CDR2 SYDVKM. The CDR3 spells CASSLPHPNTEAFF. The CDR3 coding sequence is TGTGCCAGCAGTTTGCCTCACCCGAACACTGAAGCTTTCTTT.

The chain employs TRBV7-3 and TRBJ2-3, with 10 nucleotides matching TRBD2. Germline loops: CDR1 SGHTA, CDR2 FQGTGA. This CDR3 spans 17 amino acids. The trim removed 5 bases at V and 3 bases at J, leaving 11 bases unmatched. CDR3 residues: CASSLEASGRKTDTQYF. CDR3 nucleotides: TGTGCCAGCAGCCTGGAGGCTAGCGGGAGAAAAACAGATACGCAGTATTTT.

This chain joins TRBV27 and TRBJ1-2; D not resolved. Germline V gene lookup returns CDR1 MNHEY and CDR2 SMNVEV (reference sequence). With 2 bases removed from V and 8 bases from J, the gap between germline ends came to 9 bases. The length of the CDR3 is 12 residues. The CDR3 here is CASSLPGRGYTF. Here the CDR3 DNA reads TGTGCCAGCAGTTTACCTGGGCGCGGCTACACCTTC.

The chain employs TRBV7-9 and TRBJ2-3; TRBD2 aligns across 14 bases. The CDR3 has 18 residues. CDR1 SEHNR and CDR2 FQNEAQ come from the germline V gene (reference sequence). The V segment lost 2 bases and the J segment 5 bases; nucleotides outside the gene matches: 9. DNA for the CDR3: TGTGCCAGCAGCTTACGTCGGACTAGCGGGAGGTCAGTAGATACGCAGTATTTT. This encodes CASSLRRTSGRSVDTQYF.